This TCR beta chain appears in the sequencing data of a study of T cell clones after liver transplantation. Study-level information: Patients counted as tolerant after at least one year off all immunosuppression, enzymes not exceeding twice normal.

Sequencing was performed with immunoSEQ multiplex PCR; in TCRdb, only in-frame clones are kept and a portion is missing. The table has roughly 72,000 clones, 84% seen once; the top ten hold 2.1%. Source: CD4+ T cells from blood, taken less than 50 months after liver transplant. The receptor's source is a human patient who received a liver transplant. Some of the T cells might come from the graft donor.

The CDR3 sequence is CASSPLVGPGYGELFF. In DNA, the CDR3 is TGTGCCAGCAGCCCCCTTGTAGGGCCAGGCTACGGGGAGCTGTTTTTT. The chain couples TRBV13 to TRBJ2-2, with no clear D. Germline-derived CDR1 and CDR2 are PRHDT and FYEKMQ (reference sequence). The germline V and J ends were trimmed by 5 bases and 7 bases, with 20 bases remaining between them. CDR3 length: 16 amino acids. The full variable domain, with the rest looked up from reference TRBV13 and TRBJ2-2, is AAGVIQSPRHLIKEKRETATLKCYPIPRHDTVYWYQQGPGQDPQFLISFYEKMQSDKGSIPDRFSAQQFSDYHSELNMSSLELGDSALYFCASSPLVGPGYGELFFGEGSRLTVL.